The entry below describes one T cell receptor (beta chain). The sample belongs to a study of T cells in Graves' hyperthyroidism and ophthalmopathy. From germline, CDR1 is MNHEY and CDR2 SMNVEV (reference sequence). The CDR3 is made up of 13 amino acids. The V and J ends lost 0 bases and 5 bases respectively, with 6 bases between them. Authors of the study amplified TCR beta CDR3 regions from RNA transcripts. HTBI primers were used for first-round RT-PCR of the TCR CDR3. TCRdb analysed the multiplex PCR reads with MiXCR anew, one entry per CDR3 protein. Of hundreds of thousands of distinct CDR3 sequences in the sample, 14% were seen once.

The source of this sequence is a woman under 30 with Graves' hyperthyroidism. V and J are TRBV27 and TRBJ2-3, with D uncertain. The specimen was blood. The CDR3 region has the DNA TGTGCCAGCAGTTTATCTGACGGAGATACGCAGTATTTT. Protein sequence: CASSLSDGDTQYF.